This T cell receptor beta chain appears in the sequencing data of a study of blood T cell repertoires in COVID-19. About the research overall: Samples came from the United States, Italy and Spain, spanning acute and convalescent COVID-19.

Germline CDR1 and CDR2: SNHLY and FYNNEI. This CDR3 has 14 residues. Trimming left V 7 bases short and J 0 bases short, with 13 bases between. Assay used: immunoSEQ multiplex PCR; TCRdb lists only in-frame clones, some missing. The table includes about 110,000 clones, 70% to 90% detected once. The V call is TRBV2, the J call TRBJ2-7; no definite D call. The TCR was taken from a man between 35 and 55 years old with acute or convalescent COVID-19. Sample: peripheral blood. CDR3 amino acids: CASTDLVLSYEQYF. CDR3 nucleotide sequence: TGTGCCAGCACCGATCTAGTTCTCTCCTACGAGCAGTACTTC.